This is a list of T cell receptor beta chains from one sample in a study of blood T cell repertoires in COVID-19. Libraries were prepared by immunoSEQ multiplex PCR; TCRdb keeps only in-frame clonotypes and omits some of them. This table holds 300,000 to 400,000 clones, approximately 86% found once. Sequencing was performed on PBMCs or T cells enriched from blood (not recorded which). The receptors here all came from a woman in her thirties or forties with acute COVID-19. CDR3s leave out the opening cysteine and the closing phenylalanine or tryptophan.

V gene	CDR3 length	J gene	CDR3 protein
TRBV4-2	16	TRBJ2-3	ASSQLKGTSGLSDTQY
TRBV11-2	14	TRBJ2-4	ASSPGLDVGKNIQY
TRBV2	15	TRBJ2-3	ASSAFSGSFGWHTQY
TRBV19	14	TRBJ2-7	ASSIDPGRAFGEQY
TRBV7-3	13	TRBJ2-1	ASSLFSSFYNEQF
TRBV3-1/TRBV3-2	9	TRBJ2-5	ASSLGRGQY
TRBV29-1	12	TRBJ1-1	SVVPDSPRTEAF
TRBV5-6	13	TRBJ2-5	ASSLGGPAGETQY
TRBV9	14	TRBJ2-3	ASSVGYSGSTDTQY
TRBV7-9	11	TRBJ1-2	ASSFGTGNGYT
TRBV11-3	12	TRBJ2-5	ASSFSGEGGTQY
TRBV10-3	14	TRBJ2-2	AIEKDRGRNTGELF
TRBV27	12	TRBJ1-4	ASSFSGGNEKLF
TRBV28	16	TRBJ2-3	ASSLHLMGREGTDTQY
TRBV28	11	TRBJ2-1	ASKTGLADEQF
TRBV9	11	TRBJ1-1	ASSPSPSGEAF
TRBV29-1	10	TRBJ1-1	SVREMNTEAF
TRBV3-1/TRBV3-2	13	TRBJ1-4	ASSQDRAGDEKLF
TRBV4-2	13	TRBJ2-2	ASSTVDRDTGELF
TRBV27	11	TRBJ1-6	ASSGTGFSPLH
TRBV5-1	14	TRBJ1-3	ASSLADARSGNTIY
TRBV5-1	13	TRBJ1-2	ASSSTGLGSYGYT
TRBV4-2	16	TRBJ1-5	ASSQDGQASYSNQPQH
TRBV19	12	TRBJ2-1	ASSTRSFYNEQF
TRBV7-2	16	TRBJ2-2	ASSLGPPGGFDTGELF
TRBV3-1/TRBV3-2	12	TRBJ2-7	ASSPGTFIYEQY
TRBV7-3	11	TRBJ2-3	ASSQGLADTQY
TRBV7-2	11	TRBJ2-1	ASSRDTYNEQF
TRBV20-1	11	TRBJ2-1	SASSGGAGEQF
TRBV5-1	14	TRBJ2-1	ASSLDTSGSFGEQF
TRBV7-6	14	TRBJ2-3	ASSRSSGGVTDTQY
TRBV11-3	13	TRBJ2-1	ASSLGGGGVPEQF
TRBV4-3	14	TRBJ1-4	ASSRNVRQAYEKLF
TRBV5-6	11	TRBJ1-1	ASSPGGTIGAF
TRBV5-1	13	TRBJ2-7	ASSLGGGRTSEQY
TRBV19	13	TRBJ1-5	ASTQRRGPEEPQH
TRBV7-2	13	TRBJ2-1	ASRSGRASYNEQF
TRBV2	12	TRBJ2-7	ASSERGASGNKY
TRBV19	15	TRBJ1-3	ASSIGGRGSSGNTIY
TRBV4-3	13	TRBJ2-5	ASSQITGGQETQY
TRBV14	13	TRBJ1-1	ASSPIPGGNTEAF
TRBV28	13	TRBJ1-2	ASSLSGQGDYGYT
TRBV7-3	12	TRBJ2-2	ASSITGAVGELF
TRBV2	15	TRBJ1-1	ASSAFTGSIMNTEAF
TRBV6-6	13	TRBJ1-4	ASSDRDSHNEKLF
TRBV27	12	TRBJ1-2	ASRDSGGFYGYT
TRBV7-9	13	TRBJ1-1	ASSSAGHKNTEAF
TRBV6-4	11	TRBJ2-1	ASSVGGSDEQF
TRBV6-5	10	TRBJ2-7	ASRTRGYEQY
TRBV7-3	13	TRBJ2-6	ASSLPGYGANVLT
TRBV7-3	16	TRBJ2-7	ASSLKGSGGPSSYEQY
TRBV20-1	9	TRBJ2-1	SVGQDNEQF
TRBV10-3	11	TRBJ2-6	AMLSSGANVLT